A selection of T cell receptor beta chains follows, all from one sample in a study of OX40 agonist ivuxolimab in advanced cancers. Some clones are missing from TCRdb's copy, which holds only in-frame ones; the method was immunoSEQ multiplex PCR. This sample has 14,000 or so clones, with more than 75% found just once. Source: CD4+ or CD8+ T cells sorted from blood, taken in a trial of the OX40 agonist ivuxolimab. The receptors originated from an adult with an advanced solid tumor such as melanoma, head and neck, liver or kidney cancer. Both conserved end residues are part of each CDR3. The order of the fields is J gene, V gene, D gene, clone size, CDR3 protein, CDR3 DNA. D genes are given only for firm matches. Clone size is not always given. Where it is, it says once, few, many or a class for expanded clones.

J gene: TRBJ1-1; V gene: TRBV5-1; D gene: TRBD1; clone size: .; CDR3 protein: CASSTGQGETEAFF; CDR3 DNA: TGCGCCAGCAGCACCGGACAGGGGGAGACTGAAGCTTTCTTT
J gene: TRBJ1-2; V gene: TRBV10-3; D gene: .; clone size: .; CDR3 protein: CASEGGNYGYTF; CDR3 DNA: TGTGCCAGCGAGGGCGGTAACTATGGCTACACCTTC
J gene: TRBJ1-2; V gene: TRBV6-1; D gene: .; clone size: .; CDR3 protein: CASSEALGRGYTF; CDR3 DNA: TGTGCCAGCAGTGAGGCCCTGGGTCGTGGCTACACCTTC
J gene: TRBJ2-3; V gene: TRBV14; D gene: .; clone size: .; CDR3 protein: CASSQIRLGTDTQYF; CDR3 DNA: TGTGCCAGCAGCCAGATCCGACTCGGCACAGATACGCAGTATTTT
J gene: TRBJ2-1; V gene: TRBV19; D gene: .; clone size: .; CDR3 protein: CASSIEGMGSYNEQFF; CDR3 DNA: TGTGCCAGTAGTATAGAGGGGATGGGCTCCTACAATGAGCAGTTCTTC
J gene: TRBJ2-1; V gene: TRBV29-1; D gene: TRBD1; clone size: .; CDR3 protein: CSVLQGFDEQFF; CDR3 DNA: TGCAGCGTTCTACAGGGGTTCGATGAGCAGTTCTTC
J gene: TRBJ2-2; V gene: TRBV6-5; D gene: .; clone size: .; CDR3 protein: CASSYSTGELFF; CDR3 DNA: TGTGCCAGCAGTTATTCGACCGGGGAGCTGTTTTTT
J gene: TRBJ1-3; V gene: TRBV29-1; D gene: .; clone size: .; CDR3 protein: CSVGFLRKLSSGNTIYF; CDR3 DNA: TGCAGCGTTGGGTTCTTACGGAAATTAAGCTCTGGAAACACCATATATTTT
J gene: TRBJ1-6; V gene: TRBV19; D gene: .; clone size: once; CDR3 protein: CASSPGDRNSPLHF; CDR3 DNA: TGTGCCAGTAGCCCCGGCGACAGAAATTCACCCCTCCACTTT
J gene: TRBJ2-7; V gene: TRBV5-6; D gene: .; clone size: .; CDR3 protein: CASSRGGGLNSYEQYF; CDR3 DNA: TGTGCCAGCAGCCGGGGAGGGGGCCTTAACTCCTACGAGCAGTACTTC
J gene: TRBJ1-1; V gene: TRBV5-5; D gene: .; clone size: few; CDR3 protein: CASSLGVRDTQNTEAFF; CDR3 DNA: TGTGCCAGCAGCTTGGGTGTACGGGACACACAGAACACTGAAGCTTTCTTT
J gene: TRBJ1-6; V gene: TRBV14; D gene: .; clone size: .; CDR3 protein: CASSQDWNSPLHF; CDR3 DNA: TGTGCCAGCAGCCAAGATTGGAATTCACCCCTCCACTTT
J gene: TRBJ1-3; V gene: TRBV6-5; D gene: .; clone size: .; CDR3 protein: CASSYSGPLGTIYF; CDR3 DNA: TGTGCCAGCAGTTACTCTGGACCCCTTGGGACCATATATTTT
J gene: TRBJ2-1; V gene: TRBV15; D gene: TRBD1; clone size: .; CDR3 protein: CATSRITGVGNEQFF; CDR3 DNA: TGTGCCACCAGCAGAATCACAGGGGTTGGGAATGAGCAGTTCTTC
J gene: TRBJ1-3; V gene: TRBV7-2; D gene: TRBD1; clone size: .; CDR3 protein: CASSFGQGFGNTIYF; CDR3 DNA: TGTGCCAGCAGCTTCGGACAGGGGTTTGGAAACACCATATATTTT
J gene: TRBJ1-1; V gene: TRBV7-6; D gene: .; clone size: .; CDR3 protein: CASSLKAGGNTEAFF; CDR3 DNA: TGTGCCAGCAGCTTAAAGGCAGGTGGGAACACTGAAGCTTTCTTT
J gene: TRBJ1-1; V gene: TRBV6-5; D gene: .; clone size: .; CDR3 protein: CASSYSIGPVNAFF; CDR3 DNA: TGTGCCAGCAGTTACTCAATTGGCCCGGTGAATGCTTTCTTT
J gene: TRBJ2-7; V gene: TRBV6-6; D gene: .; clone size: .; CDR3 protein: CASSYRDPSAYEQYF; CDR3 DNA: TGTGCCAGCAGTTACAGGGACCCGTCTGCCTACGAGCAGTACTTC
J gene: TRBJ2-7; V gene: TRBV5-6; D gene: .; clone size: .; CDR3 protein: CASSLVGSYEQYF; CDR3 DNA: TGTGCCAGCAGCTTGGTGGGCTCCTACGAGCAGTACTTC
J gene: TRBJ2-3; V gene: TRBV9; D gene: .; clone size: .; CDR3 protein: CASSVSGDRSTDTQYF; CDR3 DNA: TGTGCCAGCAGCGTATCGGGGGATAGAAGTACAGATACGCAGTATTTT
J gene: TRBJ1-2; V gene: TRBV6-4; D gene: .; clone size: .; CDR3 protein: CASSTGSDEYTF; CDR3 DNA: TGTGCCAGCAGTACAGGGAGTGATGAGTACACCTTC
J gene: TRBJ2-3; V gene: TRBV9; D gene: TRBD1; clone size: .; CDR3 protein: CASSVRGTLNTDTQYF; CDR3 DNA: TGTGCCAGCAGCGTCAGGGGGACACTCAACACAGATACGCAGTATTTT
J gene: TRBJ2-2; V gene: TRBV5-1; D gene: .; clone size: .; CDR3 protein: CASRSGPNTGELFF; CDR3 DNA: TGCGCCAGCAGAAGCGGACCTAACACCGGGGAGCTGTTTTTT
J gene: TRBJ2-5; V gene: TRBV29-1; D gene: .; clone size: .; CDR3 protein: CSVEFPTPETQYF; CDR3 DNA: TGCAGCGTTGAGTTTCCAACCCCAGAGACCCAGTACTTC
J gene: TRBJ1-2; V gene: TRBV23-1; D gene: .; clone size: .; CDR3 protein: CASSPTSPFYGYTF; CDR3 DNA: TGCGCCAGCAGTCCTACCTCCCCCTTCTATGGCTACACCTTC
J gene: TRBJ2-2; V gene: TRBV29-1; D gene: .; clone size: .; CDR3 protein: CSVETRIAGELFF; CDR3 DNA: TGCAGCGTTGAGACTAGGATTGCCGGGGAGCTGTTTTTT
J gene: TRBJ2-7; V gene: TRBV5-5; D gene: .; clone size: .; CDR3 protein: CASSLLRGPSYEQYF; CDR3 DNA: TGTGCCAGCAGCTTGTTAAGGGGTCCCTCCTACGAGCAGTACTTC
J gene: TRBJ2-7; V gene: TRBV19; D gene: .; clone size: .; CDR3 protein: CASSIEANAAYEQYF; CDR3 DNA: TGTGCCAGTAGTATAGAGGCCAACGCAGCCTACGAGCAGTACTTC
J gene: TRBJ1-5; V gene: TRBV12-5; D gene: .; clone size: once; CDR3 protein: CASGLGAAQGNQPQHF; CDR3 DNA: TGTGCTAGTGGTTTGGGGGCCGCACAGGGCAATCAGCCCCAGCATTTT
J gene: TRBJ1-5; V gene: TRBV6-6; D gene: .; clone size: .; CDR3 protein: CASNPTGRVDNQPQHF; CDR3 DNA: TGTGCCAGCAACCCAACAGGGCGGGTTGACAATCAGCCCCAGCATTTT
J gene: TRBJ1-4; V gene: TRBV6-1; D gene: .; clone size: once; CDR3 protein: CASSDDRWAEKLFF; CDR3 DNA: TGTGCCAGCAGTGATGACAGGTGGGCTGAAAAACTGTTTTTT
J gene: TRBJ1-5; V gene: TRBV19; D gene: .; clone size: .; CDR3 protein: CASSIEGLFNQPQHF; CDR3 DNA: TGTGCCAGTAGTATCGAGGGACTATTCAATCAGCCCCAGCATTTT
J gene: TRBJ1-2; V gene: TRBV6-1; D gene: .; clone size: .; CDR3 protein: CASSENPTSNYGYTF; CDR3 DNA: TGTGCCAGCAGTGAAAATCCCACCAGTAACTATGGCTACACCTTC
J gene: TRBJ2-7; V gene: TRBV4-3; D gene: .; clone size: .; CDR3 protein: CASSQDRGGPYEQYF; CDR3 DNA: TGCGCCAGCAGCCAAGATCGGGGAGGTCCCTACGAGCAGTACTTC
J gene: TRBJ2-1; V gene: TRBV4-3; D gene: .; clone size: .; CDR3 protein: CASSQAGNRAEQFF; CDR3 DNA: TGCGCCAGCAGCCAAGCCGGTAATCGGGCTGAGCAGTTCTTC
J gene: TRBJ2-1; V gene: TRBV7-3; D gene: TRBD2; clone size: .; CDR3 protein: CASSIRPSGGYNEQFF; CDR3 DNA: TGTGCCAGCAGCATCCGACCTAGCGGGGGGTACAATGAGCAGTTCTTC
J gene: TRBJ1-4; V gene: TRBV2; D gene: .; clone size: .; CDR3 protein: CASTERAPEGEKLFF; CDR3 DNA: TGTGCCAGCACCGAAAGGGCCCCCGAGGGTGAAAAACTGTTTTTT
J gene: TRBJ1-2; V gene: TRBV7-9; D gene: .; clone size: .; CDR3 protein: CASSLKEIYGYTF; CDR3 DNA: TGTGCCAGCAGCTTAAAGGAAATTTATGGCTACACCTTC
J gene: TRBJ1-1; V gene: TRBV27; D gene: .; clone size: .; CDR3 protein: CASSLDRRNTEAFF; CDR3 DNA: TGTGCCAGCAGTTTAGACAGAAGGAACACTGAAGCTTTCTTT
J gene: TRBJ1-6; V gene: TRBV19; D gene: TRBD1; clone size: .; CDR3 protein: CASTTLDRRGSPLHF; CDR3 DNA: TGTGCCAGCACTACTCTGGACAGGAGGGGATCACCCCTCCACTTT
J gene: TRBJ2-2; V gene: TRBV4-2; D gene: .; clone size: medium-sized; CDR3 protein: CASSQDGVVTGELFF; CDR3 DNA: TGTGCCAGCAGCCAAGATGGAGTCGTCACCGGGGAGCTGTTTTTT
J gene: TRBJ1-2; V gene: TRBV6-9; D gene: .; clone size: .; CDR3 protein: CASRYDGRYGYTF; CDR3 DNA: TGTGCCAGCAGGTACGACGGGCGCTATGGCTACACCTTC
J gene: TRBJ2-1; V gene: TRBV30; D gene: TRBD2; clone size: .; CDR3 protein: CAWSVPGTSGGVDEQFF; CDR3 DNA: TGTGCCTGGAGTGTACCCGGGACTAGCGGGGGGGTGGATGAGCAGTTCTTC
J gene: TRBJ1-4; V gene: TRBV18; D gene: .; clone size: .; CDR3 protein: CASSPSGGEKLFF; CDR3 DNA: TGTGCCAGCTCACCTTCAGGCGGTGAAAAACTGTTTTTT
J gene: TRBJ2-5; V gene: TRBV5-4; D gene: TRBD2; clone size: once; CDR3 protein: CARLCGLAGGRSAGTQYF; CDR3 DNA: TGTGCCAGGTTATGCGGACTAGCGGGGGGGCGATCGGCGGGGACCCAGTACTTC
J gene: TRBJ2-5; V gene: TRBV2; D gene: TRBD2; clone size: .; CDR3 protein: CASNLLAGRETQYF; CDR3 DNA: TGTGCCAGCAACCTACTAGCGGGGCGAGAGACCCAGTACTTC
J gene: TRBJ1-1; V gene: TRBV7-8; D gene: TRBD1; clone size: once; CDR3 protein: CASTPPLGTGNTEAFF; CDR3 DNA: TGTGCCAGCACCCCGCCTCTCGGGACAGGGAACACTGAAGCTTTCTTT
J gene: TRBJ1-5; V gene: TRBV6-5; D gene: TRBD1; clone size: few; CDR3 protein: CASRQGSNQPQHF; CDR3 DNA: TGTGCCTCTCGACAGGGGAGCAATCAGCCCCAGCATTTT
J gene: TRBJ2-1; V gene: TRBV6-5; D gene: TRBD2; clone size: .; CDR3 protein: CATTISGGTYNEQFF; CDR3 DNA: TGTGCCACCACCATCAGCGGGGGGACCTACAATGAGCAGTTCTTC
J gene: TRBJ1-3; V gene: TRBV19; D gene: .; clone size: few; CDR3 protein: CASGPSGNTIYF; CDR3 DNA: TGTGCCAGCGGCCCCTCTGGAAACACCATATATTTT
J gene: TRBJ2-1; V gene: TRBV27; D gene: .; clone size: .; CDR3 protein: CASSLTRSNEQFF; CDR3 DNA: TGTGCCAGCAGTTTAACTAGGAGTAATGAGCAGTTCTTC
J gene: TRBJ2-7; V gene: TRBV6-5; D gene: .; clone size: .; CDR3 protein: CASSYGHSYEQYF; CDR3 DNA: TGTGCCAGCAGTTACGGGCACTCCTACGAGCAGTACTTC
J gene: TRBJ2-6; V gene: TRBV5-6; D gene: .; clone size: once; CDR3 protein: CASSLLSSGANVLTF; CDR3 DNA: TGTGCCAGCAGCTTGCTCAGCTCTGGGGCCAACGTCCTGACTTTC
J gene: TRBJ2-5; V gene: TRBV5-1; D gene: .; clone size: .; CDR3 protein: CASYLSTPGQETQYF; CDR3 DNA: TGCGCCAGCTATTTGTCTACCCCAGGCCAAGAGACCCAGTACTTC